These 29 T cell receptor beta chains were sequenced from one sample in a study of shared T cell receptors in the human thymus (dated by TCRdb to about 2021). Libraries were built with the immunoSEQ multiplex PCR assay. Sourced from immuneACCESS, this table was stored by TCRdb with only in-frame sequences that have V and J called. A share of the clones is absent; for the studies checked, an unresolved V gene accounts for under half, and the remainder has no known explanation. Across this sample there are some 700,000 clones, with 88% seen only once. About 0.01% of the sample goes to the ten largest clones. These sequences were also reported in another study, on human thymus T cells.

The sequenced material came from thymocytes. All receptors derive from a boy under three years old with a congenital heart defect. Donor details come from another sample of the same person, matched by shared clones.

The CDR3 DNA reads as TGTGCCAGCAGCTTAGAGCCAGGGGGGAAGTATGGCTACACCTTC. Translated, it gives CASSLEPGGKYGYTF. The V and J genes are TRBV11-3 and TRBJ1-2, with 7 bases aligning to TRBD1. Germline-derived CDR1 and CDR2 are SGHNT and YENEEA. V was clipped by 0 bases and J by 5 bases; unmatched bases: 6. This CDR3 region has 15 residues.

The chain carries TRBV5-1 and TRBJ2-5, with 8 bases matching TRBD1. With the DNA end fitting TRBJ2-7 better, the J assignment may be wrong. CDR1 and CDR2 (germline): SGHRS, YFSETQ. The CDR3 totals 15 residues. In DNA, the CDR3 is TGCGCCAGCAGCTTCGGGGACAGGCTCTCCTACGAGCAGTACTTC. Residues: CASSFGDRLSYEQYF.

The chain links TRBV7-9 to TRBJ2-1; D might be TRBD1 (9 bases). The CDR3 covers 16 residues. The germline V gene has CDR1 SEHNR and CDR2 FQNEAQ (reference sequence). V gave up 5 bases and J gave up 5 bases, with 19 bases separating them. The CDR3 DNA sequence: TGTGCCAGCAGCACAGGGGGCGGGAGGTCCCACAATGAGCAGTTCTTC. As protein: CASSTGGGRSHNEQFF. The entire variable domain, with the rest obtained from reference TRBV7-9 and TRBJ2-1, is as follows: DTGVSQNPRHKITKRGQNVTFRCDPISEHNRLYWYRQTLGQGPEFLTYFQNEAQLEKSRLLSDRFSAERPKGSFSTLEIQRTEQGDSAMYLCASSTGGGRSHNEQFFGPGTRLTVL.

V and J are TRBV6-4 and TRBJ2-1; 11 bases agree with TRBD2. Trimming cost V 5 bases and J 2 bases; bases outside gene matches: 5. Per germline, CDR1 MRHNA and CDR2 SNTAGT. CDR3 length: 16 residues. Here the CDR3 DNA reads TGTGCCAGCAGTCCTCGACTAGCGGGGCCCTACAATGAGCAGTTCTTC. Translating gives CASSPRLAGPYNEQFF.

This chain links TRBV7-9 with TRBJ2-4; 8 bases are a match to TRBD2. Germline CDR1 SEHNR, CDR2 FQNEAQ (reference sequence). The CDR3 extends over 16 amino acids. J was trimmed by 2 bases and V by 5 bases; bases with no gene match: 8. CDR3 sequence reads: CASSPPAGVSKNIQYF. The CDR3 nucleotides are TGTGCCAGCAGCCCACCAGCGGGAGTGTCCAAAAACATTCAGTACTTC.

The chain has TRBV15 and TRBJ2-7; 11 positions match TRBD2. Losses at the gene ends were 0 bases for V and 4 bases for J; bases not matched to a gene: 8. Germline V gives CDR1 LNHNV, CDR2 YYDKDF (reference sequence). The length of the CDR3 is 17 residues. CDR3 DNA: TGTGCCACCAGCAGAGATATGAGAACTAGCGGGAGTTACGAGCAGTACTTC. Its protein is CATSRDMRTSGSYEQYF.

The rearrangement uses TRBV19 and TRBJ2-7; no firm D call. The CDR3 is 10 residues long. Germline CDR1 is LNHDA and CDR2 is SQIVND (reference sequence). Trimming took off 5 bases at V and 7 bases at J, with 6 bases between the two ends. This CDR3 reads CASSLREQYF. CDR3 DNA: TGTGCCAGTAGTCTCAGGGAGCAGTACTTC.

The chain combines TRBV5-1 with TRBJ1-5, with D perhaps TRBD1 (6 bases). This CDR3 spans 15 amino acids. CDR1 is SGHRS, CDR2 YFSETQ, per germline. V dropped 5 bases and J dropped 5 bases, with 17 bases sitting between them. CDR3 in amino acids: CASSPAGTTDQPQHF. The CDR3 region has the DNA TGCGCCAGCAGTCCCGCCGGGACAACAGATCAGCCCCAGCATTTT.

The chain is built from TRBV4-1 and TRBJ2-7, with 10 bases identical to TRBD2. The germline CDR1 and CDR2 sequences are MGHRA and YSYEKL. Trimming at V came to 1 base and at J to 4 bases, leaving 16 bases not matched to a gene. The CDR3 covers 19 residues. CDR3 loop: CASSQVTRASGGEGYEQYF. The DNA of the CDR3 is TGCGCCAGCAGCCAAGTGACGAGGGCTAGCGGGGGCGAGGGTTACGAGCAGTACTTC.

The J gene is TRBJ1-1, the V gene TRBV11-3; weak D call: TRBD1 (5 bases). The germline CDR1 and CDR2 sequences are SGHNT and YENEEA. The V and J ends lost 5 bases and 2 bases respectively, with 18 bases between them. The CDR3 totals 16 residues. This chain's CDR3 is CASSPRDGESNTEAFF. CDR3 in DNA: TGTGCCAGCAGCCCCAGGGATGGAGAGTCCAACACTGAAGCTTTCTTT.

V gene TRBV28 combines with J gene TRBJ1-5; TRBD1 is a possible D gene (6 bases). Trimming shortened V by 6 bases and J by 4 bases, and 16 bases separated the two germline ends. Germline loops: CDR1 MDHEN, CDR2 SYDVKM. CDR3 length equals 15 residues. The CDR3 here is CASRPVGRGNQPQHF. In nucleotides, the CDR3 is TGTGCCAGCAGACCGGTTGGGAGGGGGAATCAGCCCCAGCATTTT.

The rearrangement uses TRBV2 and TRBJ1-2; TRBD1 matches at 7 bases. CDR3 size: 17 residues. Germline V gives CDR1 SNHLY, CDR2 FYNNEI. V was pared by 6 bases and J by 4 bases, with 17 bases of the junction left unmatched. CDR3 loop: CASSLLSQGETPYGYTF. Written as DNA, the CDR3 is TGTGCCAGCAGCTTACTTTCGCAGGGGGAGACCCCCTATGGCTACACCTTC.

V and J are TRBV30 and TRBJ2-7; D ambiguous. Trimming pared 2 bases from V and 0 bases from J, leaving 8 bases between. This CDR3 spans 13 amino acids. CDR1 is GTSNPN and CDR2 is SVGIG in the germline V gene (reference sequence). CDR3: CAWSWQSSYEQYF. In DNA, the CDR3 is TGTGCCTGGAGTTGGCAGTCCTCCTACGAGCAGTACTTC.

The V and J genes are TRBV7-8 and TRBJ2-5; 8 bases line up with TRBD1. The CDR3 sequence is 13 residues long. Looked up from germline, CDR1 is SGHVS and CDR2 is FQNEAQ. J lost 3 bases, V lost 5 bases, and 2 bases had no gene match. The CDR3 loop reads CASSRGQEETQYF. CDR3 DNA sequence: TGTGCCAGCAGCCGGGGACAGGAAGAGACCCAGTACTTC.

The chain employs TRBV23-1 and TRBJ2-4; D unresolved. TRBV23-1 is placed among ORFs of uncertain function. The CDR3 is 17 amino acids. V lost 2 bases and J 1 base, leaving 15 bases between the germline ends. Here the CDR3 DNA reads TGCGCCAGCAGTCAACCCAACGCTAGGTCGGCCAAAAACATTCAGTACTTC. Its protein is CASSQPNARSAKNIQYF.

The chain links TRBV29-1 to TRBJ2-2; no firm D call. Germline V lookup: CDR1 SQVTM, CDR2 ANQGSEA. The CDR3 length is 11 residues. Trimming cost V 4 bases and J 8 bases, with 8 bases left between them. Here the CDR3 reads CSVAVAGELFF. CDR3 sequence (DNA): TGCAGCGTTGCCGTGGCAGGGGAGCTGTTTTTT.

V is TRBV13 and J is TRBJ2-1; a weak D match, TRBD2 (6 bases). The CDR3 is made up of 14 amino acids. CDR1 PRHDT and CDR2 FYEKMQ come from the germline V gene (reference sequence). Trimming took off 4 bases at V and 8 bases at J, with 15 bases between the two ends. CDR3 region: CASSSGGEWDEQFF. Here the CDR3 DNA reads TGTGCCAGCAGCTCCGGGGGAGAATGGGATGAGCAGTTCTTC.

The chain has TRBV4-1 and TRBJ2-3; 12 bases are shared with TRBD2. Germline values: CDR1 MGHRA, CDR2 YSYEKL. V was clipped by 3 bases and J by 0 bases; unmatched bases: 7. This CDR3 has 18 amino acids. The CDR3 DNA reads as TGCGCCAGCAGCCAGGAACGACTAGCGGGGGACAGCACAGATACGCAGTATTTT. Its protein is CASSQERLAGDSTDTQYF.

The V and J genes are TRBV29-1 and TRBJ2-7; D ambiguous. V lost 7 bases, J lost 0 bases, and 19 bases lay in between. Germline V gene lookup returns CDR1 SQVTM and CDR2 ANQGSEA. This CDR3 contains 15 residues. CDR3 loop: CSALRRVRSSYEQYF. The CDR3 coding sequence is TGCAGCGCTCTAAGGCGCGTGAGGAGCTCCTACGAGCAGTACTTC.

This sequence joins TRBV2 and TRBJ2-3, with 9 bases aligning to TRBD1. Germline V lookup: CDR1 SNHLY, CDR2 FYNNEI. This CDR3 is 13 amino acids long. V dropped 10 bases and J dropped 7; count of bases not matched to a gene: 9. The CDR3 is CANAGTGTNTQYF. The CDR3 DNA follows: TGTGCCAATGCCGGGACAGGGACGAATACGCAGTATTTT.

This sequence joins TRBV7-6 and TRBJ2-4, with D possibly being TRBD1 (6 bases). This CDR3 comprises 15 residues. Deletions cut 1 base from V and 9 bases from J, with 16 bases between. Germline V gene data show CDR1 as SGHVS and CDR2 as FNYEAQ. CDR3 bases: TGTGCCAGCAGCTTAGGCAGGGGACCGGAGGCCATTCAGTACTTC. Translated, it gives CASSLGRGPEAIQYF.

The V and J genes are TRBV27 and TRBJ1-2; 7 nucleotides line up with TRBD1. The V and J ends lost 5 bases and 8 bases, in that order; junction bases with no gene match: 8. Germline loops: CDR1 MNHEY, CDR2 SMNVEV (reference sequence). The CDR3 is 13 residues long. The CDR3 region is CASSVTGVGGYTF. Here the CDR3 DNA reads TGTGCCAGCAGTGTCACAGGGGTGGGAGGCTACACCTTC.

The chain has TRBV9 and TRBJ2-5; TRBD1 aligns across 10 bases. This CDR3 comprises 15 residues. V gave up 0 bases and J gave up 3 bases; unmatched junction bases: 2. Per germline, CDR1 SGDLS and CDR2 YYNGEE. Here the CDR3 DNA reads TGTGCCAGCAGCGTAGTGGGGACAGGGGAAGAGACCCAGTACTTC. It specifies CASSVVGTGEETQYF.

This sequence joins TRBV9 and TRBJ1-1; D ambiguous. Trimming left V 7 bases short and J 1 base short, with 11 bases between. Germline V gene sequence: CDR1 SGDLS, CDR2 YYNGEE. The CDR3 runs to 13 residues. CDR3 region: CASGERWNTEAFF. The CDR3 bases are TGTGCCAGCGGGGAGCGGTGGAACACTGAAGCTTTCTTT.

The V gene is TRBV28, the J gene TRBJ1-1; weak D call: TRBD1 (6 bases). This CDR3 is built from 15 residues. The germline V and J ends were trimmed by 5 bases and 6 bases, with 19 bases remaining between them. Germline CDR1 is MDHEN and CDR2 is SYDVKM. This CDR3 is CASSATGTFGSEAFF. The CDR3 region has the DNA TGTGCCAGCAGTGCCACCGGGACATTCGGTTCTGAAGCTTTCTTT.

The rearrangement links TRBV4-3 to TRBJ2-7, with a weak D call TRBD2 (5 bases). Germline assignment: CDR1 LGHNA and CDR2 YSLEER. The length of the CDR3 is 14 residues. V was trimmed by 4 bases and J by 1 base, leaving 11 bases between them. The CDR3 here is CASSPGLGSYEQYF. The CDR3 region has the DNA TGCGCCAGCAGCCCCGGACTGGGATCCTACGAGCAGTACTTC.

This CDR3 reads CSLGYEQFF. The CDR3 region has the DNA TGCAGTCTGGGCTATGAGCAGTTCTTC. The gene calls are TRBV20-1 and TRBJ2-1; no firm D call. Trimming pared 8 bases from V and 8 bases from J, leaving 7 bases between. CDR3 length: 9 amino acids. Germline CDR1 DFQATT, CDR2 SNEGSKA (reference sequence).

The chain carries TRBV6-1 and TRBJ2-3, with 8 bases aligning to TRBD1. This CDR3 is 15 amino acids long. In germline, CDR1 is MNHNS, CDR2 SASEGT. Trimming cost V 3 bases and J 1 base; bases outside gene matches: 3. This CDR3 is CASSDPGQGTDTQYF. The CDR3 coding sequence is TGTGCCAGCAGTGATCCGGGACAGGGCACAGATACGCAGTATTTT.

The genes are TRBV4-3 and TRBJ2-7; D possibly corresponds to TRBD2 (6 bases). The CDR3 runs to 15 residues. Germline CDR1 LGHNA, CDR2 YSLEER. With 6 bases removed from V and 2 bases from J, the gap between germline ends came to 17 bases. The CDR3 DNA is TGCGCCAGCAGTCCCATCCGGGAGCGGCCCTACGAGCAGTACTTC. Its translation is CASSPIRERPYEQYF.